The rows below give T cell receptor beta chains drawn from one sample of a study of tumor-infiltrating lymphocytes in primary liver carcinoma. TCRdb re-called the multiplex PCR reads through MiXCR, storing one row per CDR3 protein. The sample holds about 330,000 distinct CDR3 sequences, roughly 61% seen once. The source material was peripheral blood. The receptors here all came from a man between 35 and 55 years old with primary liver carcinoma and hepatitis B virus infection. Each CDR3 is given with its conserved first and last residue. Each record gives: D gene, V gene, CDR3 length, clone size, J gene, CDR3 protein, CDR3 DNA. A D gene is named only where the DNA matches it firmly. For some rows the clone size is stated as once, few or many, or as a class when expanded; others skip it.

D gene: TRBD1
V gene: TRBV5-6
CDR3 length: 14
clone size: many
J gene: TRBJ2-7
CDR3 protein: CASSLWDREGEQYF
CDR3 DNA: TGTGCCAGCAGCTTGTGGGACAGGGAAGGCGAGCAGTACTTC

D gene: -
V gene: TRBV12-3/TRBV12-4
CDR3 length: 13
clone size: -
J gene: TRBJ1-1
CDR3 protein: CATKAGKNTEAFF
CDR3 DNA: TGTGCCACCAAAGCAGGGAAGAACACTGAAGCTTTCTTT

D gene: -
V gene: TRBV6-6
CDR3 length: 14
clone size: once
J gene: TRBJ2-7
CDR3 protein: CASTPGGRYYEQYF
CDR3 DNA: TGTGCCAGCACCCCCGGAGGGAGGTACTACGAGCAGTACTTC

D gene: -
V gene: TRBV29-1
CDR3 length: 15
clone size: many
J gene: TRBJ1-1
CDR3 protein: CSVEVQGARLTEAFF
CDR3 DNA: TGCAGCGTTGAAGTCCAGGGCGCTAGGCTCACTGAAGCTTTCTTT

D gene: TRBD2
V gene: TRBV6-2/TRBV6-3
CDR3 length: 16
clone size: -
J gene: TRBJ2-3
CDR3 protein: CASSYSLGLISDTQYF
CDR3 DNA: TGTGCCAGCAGTTATTCCCTGGGACTAATTTCAGATACGCAGTATTTT

D gene: TRBD1
V gene: TRBV6-5
CDR3 length: 14
clone size: many
J gene: TRBJ2-7
CDR3 protein: CASRTGTGAYEQYF
CDR3 DNA: TGTGCCAGCAGGACCGGGACAGGGGCCTACGAGCAGTACTTC

D gene: -
V gene: TRBV14
CDR3 length: 15
clone size: many
J gene: TRBJ1-2
CDR3 protein: CASSLIRGANYGYTF
CDR3 DNA: TGTGCCAGCAGCCTCATAAGGGGAGCTAACTATGGCTACACCTTC

D gene: -
V gene: TRBV7-9
CDR3 length: 13
clone size: -
J gene: TRBJ2-7
CDR3 protein: CAGGPPGGSEQYF
CDR3 DNA: TGTGCCGGCGGCCCTCCGGGGGGCAGTGAGCAGTACTTC

D gene: -
V gene: TRBV11-2
CDR3 length: 14
clone size: many
J gene: TRBJ2-5
CDR3 protein: CASSLSRVRETQYF
CDR3 DNA: TGTGCCAGCAGCTTATCCAGGGTCCGAGAGACCCAGTACTTC

D gene: TRBD1
V gene: TRBV29-1
CDR3 length: 13
clone size: -
J gene: TRBJ1-1
CDR3 protein: CSVLGQVNTEAFF
CDR3 DNA: TGCAGCGTTCTGGGACAGGTGAACACTGAAGCTTTCTTC

D gene: -
V gene: TRBV24-1
CDR3 length: 15
clone size: -
J gene: TRBJ2-1
CDR3 protein: CATSDRGLQAREQFF
CDR3 DNA: TGTGCCACCAGTGATCGCGGACTGCAGGCTCGTGAGCAGTTCTTC

D gene: -
V gene: TRBV5-1
CDR3 length: 17
clone size: -
J gene: TRBJ2-4
CDR3 protein: CASSLASREGAKNIQYF
CDR3 DNA: TGCGCCAGCAGCTTGGCGAGCAGAGAGGGGGCCAAAAACATTCAGTACTTC

D gene: TRBD2
V gene: TRBV11-2
CDR3 length: 15
clone size: -
J gene: TRBJ2-3
CDR3 protein: CGSSLGLAEGDTQYF
CDR3 DNA: TGTGGCAGCAGCTTAGGACTAGCGGAGGGAGATACACAGTATTTT

D gene: TRBD1
V gene: TRBV5-1
CDR3 length: 16
clone size: many
J gene: TRBJ2-3
CDR3 protein: CASSLRTGKDTDTQYF
CDR3 DNA: TGCGCCAGCAGCCTCCGGACAGGGAAGGACACAGATACGCAGTATTTT

D gene: -
V gene: TRBV6-1
CDR3 length: 15
clone size: -
J gene: TRBJ2-7
CDR3 protein: CASSEVLGLPGEQYF
CDR3 DNA: TGTGCCAGCAGTGAAGTGTTGGGACTTCCGGGCGAGCAGTACTTC

D gene: -
V gene: TRBV12-3/TRBV12-4
CDR3 length: 13
clone size: -
J gene: TRBJ1-1
CDR3 protein: CASRLGFNTEAFF
CDR3 DNA: TGTGCCAGCAGACTAGGGTTTAACACCGAAGCTTTCTTT

D gene: -
V gene: TRBV10-2
CDR3 length: 16
clone size: -
J gene: TRBJ1-1
CDR3 protein: CATGASSGLVNTEAFF
CDR3 DNA: TGCGCCACCGGAGCCAGCAGCGGGCTAGTGAACACTGAAGCTTTCTTT

D gene: -
V gene: TRBV14
CDR3 length: 17
clone size: -
J gene: TRBJ2-3
CDR3 protein: CASSQEGRLASTDTQYF
CDR3 DNA: TGTGCCAGCAGCCAAGAAGGGAGGCTAGCGAGCACAGATACGCAGTATTTT

D gene: TRBD2
V gene: TRBV7-9
CDR3 length: 15
clone size: -
J gene: TRBJ2-1
CDR3 protein: CAGGGSGRVNDEQFF
CDR3 DNA: TGTGCCGGCGGGGGTAGCGGGAGGGTTAACGATGAGCAGTTCTTC

D gene: TRBD2
V gene: TRBV29-1
CDR3 length: 12
clone size: -
J gene: TRBJ2-1
CDR3 protein: CSALTGEGEQVF
CDR3 DNA: TGCAGCGCTCTGACGGGGGAGGGTGAGCAGGTCTTC

D gene: -
V gene: TRBV6-6
CDR3 length: 14
clone size: -
J gene: TRBJ2-3
CDR3 protein: CASSAGCPTDAQYF
CDR3 DNA: TGTGCCAGCAGTGCCGGATGCCCCACAGATGCGCAGTATTTT

D gene: -
V gene: TRBV5-6
CDR3 length: 13
clone size: -
J gene: TRBJ2-3
CDR3 protein: CVSSSTSSTTQYF
CDR3 DNA: TGTGTCAGCAGCTCTACTAGCTCCACGACGCAGTATTTT

D gene: TRBD1
V gene: TRBV25-1
CDR3 length: 16
clone size: few
J gene: TRBJ2-1
CDR3 protein: CASSEKDRGGHNEQFF
CDR3 DNA: TGTGCCAGCAGTGAAAAGGACAGGGGTGGACACAATGAGCAGTTCTTC

D gene: TRBD1
V gene: TRBV11-2
CDR3 length: 16
clone size: many
J gene: TRBJ2-3
CDR3 protein: CASSRWTGGGADTQYF
CDR3 DNA: TGTGCCAGCAGCCGCTGGACAGGGGGGGGTGCAGATACGCAGTATTTT

D gene: TRBD2
V gene: TRBV29-1
CDR3 length: 15
clone size: -
J gene: TRBJ2-3
CDR3 protein: CSVSWTSGFTDTRYF
CDR3 DNA: TGCAGTGTTTCCTGGACTAGCGGATTCACAGATACGCGGTATTTT

D gene: TRBD1
V gene: TRBV29-1
CDR3 length: 18
clone size: -
J gene: TRBJ2-5
CDR3 protein: CNVWGETGELVVGETQYF
CDR3 DNA: TGCAACGTTTGGGGGGAGACAGGGGAACTGGTAGTTGGAGAGACCCAGTACTTC

D gene: -
V gene: TRBV28
CDR3 length: 14
clone size: few
J gene: TRBJ2-7
CDR3 protein: CASSSLTGVYEQYF
CDR3 DNA: TGTGCCAGCAGTTCTCTAACAGGTGTTTACGAGCAGTACTTC